The following is a TCR beta chain sequence with its context. No antigen is known for it. Unique molecular identifiers were incorporated when the TCRbeta library was constructed. TCRdb reanalysed the PCR reads using MiXCR and keeps one entry per CDR3 protein. Among approximately 520,000 distinct CDR3 sequences listed, 10% to 12% were seen once. Germline CDR1 reads MNHEY; CDR2 reads SMNVEV (reference sequence). Trimming took 3 bases from V and 6 from J; bases not matched to a gene: 6. This CDR3 is 15 amino acids long. This entry comes from a study of T-cell reconstitution after alpha-beta-depleted transplantation in children. General study findings and limits: Hyperexpanded clones declined; after one year, newly produced T cells mostly supplied diversity. As was reported, about two months after transplant, alpha-beta T cells came from several hundred expanded graft clones. Surviving recipient cells, namely T cells and thymic progenitors, were the source of high day-60 TCRbeta diversity in some patients.

The source is a female patient aged 2-15 years who had a stem cell transplant for aplastic anemia, so the T cells may come from the graft donor. The chain employs TRBV27 and TRBJ2-1, with 9 bases aligning to TRBD1. The sample consisted of PBMCs, mostly from graft donor cells, taken 180 days after TCRalphabeta/CD19-depleted stem cell transplant. The CDR3 is CASSFHGTGSNEQFF. In nucleotides, the CDR3 is TGTGCCAGCAGTTTCCACGGGACAGGGTCCAATGAGCAGTTCTTC.